This T cell receptor beta chain is from a study of T cells in Graves' hyperthyroidism and ophthalmopathy. TCR beta CDR3 region amplification was performed from RNA transcripts. A set of HTBI primers served as the primers for a first-round RT-PCR of the TCR CDR3. MiXCR, applied by TCRdb to the multiplex PCR reads, yields one record per CDR3 protein. The profile shows fewer than 550,000 distinct CDR3 sequences, 24% of them singletons. The sequence derives from a woman aged 30 to 39 with Graves' ophthalmopathy. Specimen: blood.

The chain's CDR3 is CASRRRGGLRETQYF. For the CDR3, the DNA is TGTGCCAGCAGGAGGCGGGGGGGTTTGAGAGAGACCCAGTACTTC. This chain joins TRBV6-1 and TRBJ2-5; 9 bases line up with TRBD2. This CDR3 is 15 amino acids long. The V and J ends lost 6 bases and 4 bases, in that order; junction bases with no gene match: 9. Germline V gives CDR1 MNHNS, CDR2 SASEGT.